A single sample gave rise to the 21 T cell receptor beta chains below, sequenced in a study of T cell responses to AZD1222 COVID-19 vaccine (dated by TCRdb to the early 2020s). The sample's time point label, decoded: baseline before first vaccination. Library generation was performed with the immunoSEQ multiplex PCR assay. TCRdb obtained this table from immuneACCESS and retained in-frame rearrangements with V and J assigned. These tables miss some clones; where compared with another copy, unresolved V genes account for less than half of the shortfall, and the remainder is unexplained. This sample lists 150,000 or so clones; 90% were detected once. 18% of the sample goes to the ten largest clones. The sample here was peripheral blood, taken on day 0 of AZD1222 vaccination. The origin of the receptors is an adult in good health.

This clone has only one observation. This chain joins TRBV9 and TRBJ2-5, with D unclear. This CDR3 has 11 residues. The ends were cut back, 2 bases at V and 5 bases at J, with 4 bases in the middle. In germline, CDR1 is SGDLS, CDR2 YYNGEE. The CDR3, as DNA: TGTGCCAGCAGCGTTTCGGAGACCCAGTACTTC. Protein: CASSVSETQYF.

The chain links TRBV7-9 to TRBJ1-1, with a weak D call TRBD1 (6 bases). Between the trimmed V and J ends, which lost 6 bases and 1 base, there was a span of 12 bases. CDR1 is SEHNR, CDR2 FQNEAQ, per germline (reference sequence). The CDR3 contains 14 residues. The CDR3 is CASRLDSQNTEAFF. CDR3 bases: TGTGCCAGCAGGTTGGACAGCCAGAACACTGAAGCTTTCTTT.

The rearrangement uses TRBV7-2 and TRBJ1-2, with 11 bases aligning to TRBD1. Germline CDR1 is SGHTA and CDR2 is FQGNSA. The CDR3 extends over 15 amino acids. V lost 5 bases, J lost 4 bases, and 6 bases stayed unmatched. This CDR3 is CASSSRTGGRYGYTF. In nucleotides, the CDR3 is TGTGCCAGCAGCAGTAGGACAGGGGGCCGCTATGGCTACACCTTC.

The rearrangement uses TRBV6-1 and TRBJ1-1; weak D call: TRBD1 (5 bases). The ends were cut back, 2 bases at V and 1 base at J, with 11 bases in the middle. This CDR3 has 15 residues. Germline-derived CDR1 and CDR2 are MNHNS and SASEGT. CDR3 nucleotide sequence: TGTGCCAGCAGTGAACGGTGGCAGGGGAACACTGAAGCTTTCTTT. Translating gives CASSERWQGNTEAFF.

The chain employs TRBV5-1 and TRBJ1-2; D unclear. The CDR3 has 13 amino acids. Trimming took 0 bases from V and 8 from J, leaving 11 bases between them. Germline V lookup: CDR1 SGHRS, CDR2 YFSETQ. In DNA, the CDR3 is TGCGCCAGCAGCTTGGTGCGGGCGGAGGGCTACACCTTC. As protein: CASSLVRAEGYTF.

This chain joins TRBV27 and TRBJ2-3; TRBD2 might be the D (6 bases). CDR1 and CDR2 from the germline V gene are MNHEY and SMNVEV (reference sequence). This CDR3 has 15 residues. V was shortened by 6 bases and J by 1 base, with 14 bases between the two germline ends. CDR3 coding DNA: TGTGCCAGCAGGGGACTTGGGGTTGGCACAGATACGCAGTATTTT. It specifies CASRGLGVGTDTQYF.

The chain recombines TRBV5-8 with TRBJ2-5; 9 bases are shared with TRBD2. This CDR3 spans 17 amino acids. V lost 1 base and J lost 4; bases outside the gene matches: 11. In germline, CDR1 is SGHTS, CDR2 YDEGEE. Here the CDR3 reads CASSLPERREGLETQYF. CDR3 sequence (DNA): TGTGCCAGCAGCTTGCCAGAGAGGCGGGAGGGGCTAGAGACCCAGTACTTC.

This clone showed up just once. The CDR3 region has the DNA TGTGCCAGCAGTTATACGGAAGGGGATGGCTACACCTTC. This gives the protein CASSYTEGDGYTF. This rearrangement joins TRBV6-5 to TRBJ1-2; maybe TRBD1 (5 bases). This CDR3 has 13 amino acids. The germline CDR1 and CDR2 sequences are MNHEY and SVGAGI. V was clipped by 3 bases and J by 6 bases, with 11 bases between them.

The chain joins TRBV11-1 to TRBJ1-1; D remains ambiguous. The CDR3 is 13 amino acids. The ends were cut back, 7 bases at V and 3 bases at J, with 12 bases in the middle. The germline CDR1 and CDR2 sequences are SGHAT and FQDESV (reference sequence). This CDR3 reads CASTLWADTEAFF. The CDR3 nucleotides are TGTGCCAGCACCTTGTGGGCGGACACTGAAGCTTTCTTT.

The V call is TRBV11-3, the J call TRBJ1-3; D gene unclear. CDR1 and CDR2 from the germline V gene are SGHNT and YENEEA. The V gene lost 5 bases and the J gene lost 11 bases, with 16 bases spanning the gap. CDR3 size: 13 residues. CDR3 sequence (DNA): TGTGCCAGCAGCGGACCCTCGAAATTCGCCATATATTTT. This encodes CASSGPSKFAIYF.

The rearrangement joins TRBV5-4 to TRBJ2-2; D perhaps matches TRBD1 (5 bases). The CDR3 consists of 15 residues. V lost 10 bases and J lost 0, with 16 bases in between. Germline V gives CDR1 SGHNT, CDR2 YYREEE (reference sequence). CDR3 sequence: CASRTWGSNTGELFF. Here the CDR3 DNA reads TGTGCCTCTCGGACGTGGGGCTCGAACACCGGGGAGCTGTTTTTT.

The sample holds one count of this clone. The chain recombines TRBV5-1 with TRBJ1-6, with D hard to call. CDR1 is SGHRS and CDR2 is YFSETQ in the germline V gene. V was pared by 8 bases and J by 1 base, with 7 bases between. The CDR3 consists of 13 residues. The CDR3 DNA is TGCGCCAGTGCCGATTCCTATAATTCACCCCTCCACTTT. Its protein is CASADSYNSPLHF. Variable domain in full (rest from reference TRBV5-1 and TRBJ1-6): KAGVTQTPRYLIKTRGQQVTLSCSPISGHRSVSWYQQTPGQGLQFLFEYFSETQRNKGNFPGRFSGRQFSNSRSEMNVSTLELGDSALYLCASADSYNSPLHFGNGTRLTVT.

V usage is TRBV11-3 and J usage is TRBJ2-7, with TRBD2 as a possible D gene (5 bases). The germline gives CDR1 SGHNT, CDR2 YENEEA. V was shortened by 4 bases and J by 2 bases, with 12 bases between the two germline ends. The CDR3 is made up of 14 amino acids. The CDR3 nucleotides are TGTGCCAGCAGCTCCCTCGGGGATCCCTACGAGCAGTACTTC. Amino acid sequence: CASSSLGDPYEQYF.

The rearrangement links TRBV9 to TRBJ2-5; D is possibly TRBD2 (5 bases). The CDR3 totals 14 residues. Per germline, CDR1 SGDLS and CDR2 YYNGEE. V was cut by 0 bases and J by 5 bases, with 11 bases left in between. This CDR3 reads CASSVDRGGETQYF. CDR3 DNA: TGTGCCAGCAGCGTAGATCGGGGTGGGGAGACCCAGTACTTC.

This chain links TRBV5-1 with TRBJ2-3; D possibly corresponds to TRBD1 (5 bases). Per germline, CDR1 SGHRS and CDR2 YFSETQ. The CDR3 consists of 15 residues. V was clipped by 2 bases and J by 0 bases, with 10 bases between them. The CDR3 spells CASSLRGLSTDTQYF. The CDR3 coding sequence is TGCGCCAGCAGCTTAAGGGGTCTTAGCACAGATACGCAGTATTTT.

CDR3 residues: CSASGRGTEAFF. The CDR3 DNA sequence: TGCAGTGCTAGTGGGAGGGGCACTGAAGCTTTCTTT. The chain links TRBV20-1 to TRBJ1-1; D might be TRBD1 (5 bases). Germline V CDR1 and CDR2: DFQATT, SNEGSKA (reference sequence). The CDR3 length is 12 residues. The V gene lost 3 bases and the J gene lost 4 bases, with 9 bases spanning the gap.

This clone was counted only a few times. The rearrangement links TRBV10-1 to TRBJ2-1, with 12 bases identical to TRBD2. This CDR3 has 16 residues. The junction had 8 bases not matched to a gene; V was cut back by 4 bases and J by 7 bases. Germline V gives CDR1 WNHNN, CDR2 SYGVQD (reference sequence). CDR3 bases: TGCGCCAGCAGTGTTCGCGCCGGGACTAGCGGGAATGAGCAGTTCTTC. Residues: CASSVRAGTSGNEQFF.

The chain combines TRBV9 with TRBJ1-1; D remains ambiguous. V gave up 0 bases and J gave up 1 base, with 10 bases separating them. Germline-derived CDR1 and CDR2 are SGDLS and YYNGEE. This CDR3 is built from 15 residues. The CDR3 protein is CASSVGVDGNTEAFF. CDR3 DNA sequence: TGTGCCAGCAGCGTAGGGGTTGACGGGAACACTGAAGCTTTCTTT.

CDR3: CASIPWGGGNTEAFF. CDR3 in DNA: TGTGCCAGCATCCCTTGGGGTGGAGGGAACACTGAAGCTTTCTTT. V usage is TRBV25-1 and J usage is TRBJ1-1; no definite D call. Looked up from germline, CDR1 is MGHDK and CDR2 is SYGVNS. V was cut by 7 bases and J by 1 base, with 16 bases left in between. The CDR3 has 15 amino acids.

As for this clone: Mismatch with germline at one junction end may stem from a read error. The V gene is TRBV7-7, the J gene TRBJ1-2; 7 nucleotides line up with TRBD1. Per the germline V gene, CDR1 is SSHAT and CDR2 is FNYEAQ (reference sequence). The CDR3 extends over 13 amino acids. In DNA form, the CDR3 reads TGTGCTAGCACCCGAAGGGGGCCCTATGGCTACACCTTC. Protein sequence: CASTRRGPYGYTF.

The table lists this clone with a count of one. V and J are TRBV10-3 and TRBJ1-4; D perhaps matches TRBD1 (6 bases). The V end was cut by 5 bases, the J end by 7 bases, with 11 bases between. Germline CDR1 reads ENHRY; CDR2 reads SYGVKD. The CDR3 is 13 residues long. CDR3 sequence (DNA): TGTGCCATCAGTCAGGACAGTGGTGAAAAACTGTTTTTT. Translating it yields CAISQDSGEKLFF.